Below, one TCR beta chain is given with its context. What it recognizes is unknown. One junction end disagrees with the germline gene, perhaps due to a read error. The data stem from a study of identical twins. Whole-study findings and limits: The study reached conclusions through statistical analysis that was cross-sectional, not following the same donors.

TCRdb re-derived calls from the 5' RACE reads in MiXCR, one entry per CDR3 protein. The profile covers approximately 350,000 distinct CDR3 sequences, with over 9% appearing a single time and approximately 7.6% taken by the ten largest. Germline V CDR1 and CDR2: SSHAT, FNYEAQ (reference sequence). The CDR3 is 12 residues long. These same data were also listed under a study on yellow fever vaccine responses in identical twins.

The receptor comes from a woman under 30 in good health. Source material: CD8+ T cells sorted from blood. The chain combines TRBV7-7 with TRBJ2-2, with D possibly being TRBD1 or TRBD2 (5 bases each). CDR3 in amino acids: CASGLGTGELFF. Here the CDR3 DNA reads TGTGCCAGCGGCTTGGGGACCGGGGAGCTGTTTTTC.